This T cell receptor beta chain was documented in a study of cytomegalovirus exposure and HLA in healthy donors. Study-level results: Clonal expansion, a later analysis showed, was greater in HLA-associated TCR beta chains than in equally common others. Among CMV-associated TCR beta chains, most appeared HLA-restricted in a later analysis.

This CDR3 is 14 amino acids long. V dropped 6 bases and J dropped 2; count of bases not matched to a gene: 3. The V gene's germline CDR1 is MNHNS and CDR2 SASEGT. Details on this clone: The antigen remains undetermined.

PCR involved 60 Vbeta and 13 Jbeta primers. The data were produced by immunoSEQ multiplex PCR, yet TCRdb's version contains in-frame clones alone and is incomplete. The sample holds about 97,000 clones, about 81% seen once. V gene TRBV6-1 combines with J gene TRBJ2-7; 11 bases align to TRBD2. The sequenced sample consisted of PBMCs. The source is a man aged 35-49 years in good health and CMV-seropositive. CDR3 DNA: TGTGCCAGCAGGCGACTAGCGGGACCCTACGAGCAGTACTTC. Translating gives CASRRLAGPYEQYF.